This TCR beta chain is from a study of cytomegalovirus exposure and HLA in healthy donors. Study observations and caveats: The authors enumerated over 150 TCR beta chains as linked to cytomegalovirus. By a later analysis, the bulk of CMV-associated TCR beta chains appeared HLA-restricted. In an earlier analysis, about 87% or about 30%: the productive usage of most TCR beta V segments.

A remark on this clone: Its specificity is unknown.

Trimming removed 3 bases from V and 8 bases from J, with 10 bases in between. The CDR3 length is 12 residues. Looked up from germline, CDR1 is SGHNT and CDR2 is YENEEA. The PCR employed 60 Vbeta primers together with 13 Jbeta primers. Sequencing used immunoSEQ multiplex PCR; TCRdb keeps in-frame clones, though not all of them. The data hold approximately 170,000 clones, with roughly three quarters observed a single time. This chain links TRBV11-3 with TRBJ1-1; D ambiguous. The sequence came from a young man in good health and CMV-seropositive. Sample: PBMCs. Written as DNA, the CDR3 is TGTGCCAGCAGCTTTAACAGCTTAGAAGCTTTCTTT. This gives the protein CASSFNSLEAFF.